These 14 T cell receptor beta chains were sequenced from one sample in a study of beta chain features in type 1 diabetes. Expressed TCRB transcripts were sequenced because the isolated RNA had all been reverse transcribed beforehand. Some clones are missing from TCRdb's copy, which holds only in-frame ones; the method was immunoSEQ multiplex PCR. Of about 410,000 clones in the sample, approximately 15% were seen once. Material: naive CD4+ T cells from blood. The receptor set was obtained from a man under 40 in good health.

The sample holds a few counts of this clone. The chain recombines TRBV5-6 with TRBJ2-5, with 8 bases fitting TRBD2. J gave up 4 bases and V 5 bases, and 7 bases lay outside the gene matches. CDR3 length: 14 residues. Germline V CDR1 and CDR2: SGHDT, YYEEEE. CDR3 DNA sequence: TGTGCCAGCAGGGGTAGCGGGGAGGGAGAGACCCAGTACTTC. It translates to CASRGSGEGETQYF.

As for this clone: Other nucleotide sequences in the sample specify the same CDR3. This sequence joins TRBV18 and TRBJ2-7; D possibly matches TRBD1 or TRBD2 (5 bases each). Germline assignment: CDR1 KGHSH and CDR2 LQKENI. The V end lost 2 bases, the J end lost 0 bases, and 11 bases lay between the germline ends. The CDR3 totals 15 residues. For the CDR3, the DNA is TGTGCCAGCTCACCAACGGGGCCATCCTCCTACGAGCAGTACTTC. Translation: CASSPTGPSSYEQYF.

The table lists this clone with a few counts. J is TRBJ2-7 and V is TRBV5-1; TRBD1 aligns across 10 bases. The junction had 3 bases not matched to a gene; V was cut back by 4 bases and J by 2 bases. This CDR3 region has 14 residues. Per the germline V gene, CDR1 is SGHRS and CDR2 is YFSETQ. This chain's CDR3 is CASSVTGGPYEQYF. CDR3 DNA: TGCGCCAGCAGCGTGACAGGGGGCCCCTACGAGCAGTACTTC.

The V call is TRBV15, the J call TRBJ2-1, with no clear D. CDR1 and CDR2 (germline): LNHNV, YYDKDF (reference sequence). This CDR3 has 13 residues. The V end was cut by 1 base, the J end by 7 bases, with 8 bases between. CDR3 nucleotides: TGTGCCACCAGCAGAGTGGTGGGGAATGAGCAGTTCTTC. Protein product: CATSRVVGNEQFF.

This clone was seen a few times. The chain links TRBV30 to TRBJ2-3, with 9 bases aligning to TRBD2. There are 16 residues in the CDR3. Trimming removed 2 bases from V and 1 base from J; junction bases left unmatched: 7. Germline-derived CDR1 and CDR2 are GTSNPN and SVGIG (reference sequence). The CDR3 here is CAWSIGLAGRTDTQYF. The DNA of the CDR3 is TGTGCCTGGAGTATAGGCCTAGCGGGACGCACAGATACGCAGTATTTT.

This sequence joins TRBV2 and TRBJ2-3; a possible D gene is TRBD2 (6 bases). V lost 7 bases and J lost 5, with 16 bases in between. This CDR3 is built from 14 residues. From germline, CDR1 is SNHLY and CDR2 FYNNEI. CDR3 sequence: CASNRDLGLDTQYF. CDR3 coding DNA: TGTGCCAGCAATAGGGACTTGGGCTTAGATACGCAGTATTTT. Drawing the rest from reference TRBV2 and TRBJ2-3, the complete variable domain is EPEVTQTPSHQVTQMGQEVILRCVPISNHLYFYWYRQILGQKVEFLVSFYNNEISEKSEIFDDQFSVERPDGSNFTLKIRSTKLEDSAMYFCASNRDLGLDTQYFGPGTRLTVL.

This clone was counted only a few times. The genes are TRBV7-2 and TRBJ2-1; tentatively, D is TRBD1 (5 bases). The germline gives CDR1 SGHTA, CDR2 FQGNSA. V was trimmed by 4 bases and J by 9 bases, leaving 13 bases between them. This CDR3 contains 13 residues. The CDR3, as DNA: TGTGCCAGCAGCTCCGCAGGGTTTACTGAGCAGTTCTTC. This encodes CASSSAGFTEQFF.

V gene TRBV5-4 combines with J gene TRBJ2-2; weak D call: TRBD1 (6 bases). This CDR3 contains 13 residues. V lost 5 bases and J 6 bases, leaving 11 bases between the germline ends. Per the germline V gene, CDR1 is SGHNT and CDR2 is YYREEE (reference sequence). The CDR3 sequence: CASRHEGAGELFF. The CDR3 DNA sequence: TGTGCCAGCAGACACGAGGGGGCCGGGGAGCTGTTTTTT.

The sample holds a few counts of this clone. The CDR3 sequence: CASSFYRDTQYF. The CDR3 DNA reads TGTGCCAGCAGCTTCTACAGAGATACGCAGTATTTT. The chain employs TRBV7-9 and TRBJ2-3; D not certain. Trimming left V 3 bases short and J 5 bases short, with 6 bases between. There are 12 residues in the CDR3. CDR1 SEHNR and CDR2 FQNEAQ come from the germline V gene (reference sequence).

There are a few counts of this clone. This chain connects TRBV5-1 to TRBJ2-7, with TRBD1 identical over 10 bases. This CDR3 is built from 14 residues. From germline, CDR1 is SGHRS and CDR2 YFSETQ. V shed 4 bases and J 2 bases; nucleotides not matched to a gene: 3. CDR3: CASSHGQGAYEQYV. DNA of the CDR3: TGCGCCAGCAGCCACGGACAGGGGGCCTACGAGCAGTACGTC.

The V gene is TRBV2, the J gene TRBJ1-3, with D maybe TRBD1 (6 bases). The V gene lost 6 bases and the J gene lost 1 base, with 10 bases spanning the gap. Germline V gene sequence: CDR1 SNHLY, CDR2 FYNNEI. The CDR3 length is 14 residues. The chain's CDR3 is CASSTGRSGNTIYF. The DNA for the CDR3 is TGTGCCAGCAGCACAGGGAGGTCTGGAAACACCATATATTTT.

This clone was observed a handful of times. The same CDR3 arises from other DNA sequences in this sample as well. This CDR3 is CASSQGTSGYNEQFF. The CDR3 nucleotides read TGCGCCAGCAGCCAAGGGACTAGCGGATACAATGAGCAGTTCTTC. The chain carries TRBV4-3 and TRBJ2-1, with 10 positions matching TRBD2. CDR3 length: 15 residues. Trimming took 1 base from V and 4 from J; bases not matched to a gene: 1. Per germline, CDR1 LGHNA and CDR2 YSLEER.

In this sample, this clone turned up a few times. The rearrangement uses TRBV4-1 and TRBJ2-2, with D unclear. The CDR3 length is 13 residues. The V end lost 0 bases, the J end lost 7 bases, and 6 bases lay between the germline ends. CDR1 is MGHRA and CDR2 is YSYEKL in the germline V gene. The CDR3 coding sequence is TGCGCCAGCAGCCAAGATCAGATCGGGGAGCTGTTTTTT. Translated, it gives CASSQDQIGELFF.

The CDR3: CASSSRTSGSYEQYF. CDR3 DNA sequence: TGCGCCAGCAGCTCTCGGACTAGCGGATCCTACGAGCAGTACTTC. The V and J genes are TRBV5-1 and TRBJ2-7, with 10 bases aligning to TRBD2. The V gene's germline CDR1 is SGHRS and CDR2 YFSETQ. This CDR3 has 15 residues. The V and J ends lost 3 bases and 1 base, in that order; junction bases with no gene match: 4.